This TCR beta chain was found in a study of Ad26.COV2.S vaccination and SARS-CoV-2 variants. Study-wide background: The trial was COV1001 and the donor's arm was Ad26.COV2.S. General study points: Non-spike TCR breadth showed similarity between vaccine and placebo recipients.

The germline V gene encodes CDR1 SGHRS and CDR2 YFSETQ. V lost 1 base, J lost 7 bases, and 11 bases lay in between. This CDR3 has 13 amino acids. The assay was immunoSEQ multiplex PCR, and TCRdb's table has in-frame clones only and misses some. The table lists about 400,000 clones, approximately 88% of them singletons. Comment on this clone: Its antigen is undetermined.

Sample treatment: about 20 received Ad26.COV2.S at low or high dose, single or two shots; about 5 received placebo; per-sample allocation not given. Day 63 following the first vaccine or placebo injection was when the samples were taken. The donor was a Boston adult aged 18-55 years. This sequence joins TRBV5-1 and TRBJ1-2; TRBD1 is a possible D gene (6 bases). The material sequenced was peripheral blood, taken in a trial of Ad26.COV2.S vaccine versus placebo. The receptor's source is a person aged 18-65 years who received the Ad26.COV2.S COVID-19 vaccine or a placebo. The CDR3 loop reads CASSLYTGSGYTF. As DNA, the CDR3 is TGCGCCAGCAGCTTGTATACAGGGAGTGGCTACACCTTC.